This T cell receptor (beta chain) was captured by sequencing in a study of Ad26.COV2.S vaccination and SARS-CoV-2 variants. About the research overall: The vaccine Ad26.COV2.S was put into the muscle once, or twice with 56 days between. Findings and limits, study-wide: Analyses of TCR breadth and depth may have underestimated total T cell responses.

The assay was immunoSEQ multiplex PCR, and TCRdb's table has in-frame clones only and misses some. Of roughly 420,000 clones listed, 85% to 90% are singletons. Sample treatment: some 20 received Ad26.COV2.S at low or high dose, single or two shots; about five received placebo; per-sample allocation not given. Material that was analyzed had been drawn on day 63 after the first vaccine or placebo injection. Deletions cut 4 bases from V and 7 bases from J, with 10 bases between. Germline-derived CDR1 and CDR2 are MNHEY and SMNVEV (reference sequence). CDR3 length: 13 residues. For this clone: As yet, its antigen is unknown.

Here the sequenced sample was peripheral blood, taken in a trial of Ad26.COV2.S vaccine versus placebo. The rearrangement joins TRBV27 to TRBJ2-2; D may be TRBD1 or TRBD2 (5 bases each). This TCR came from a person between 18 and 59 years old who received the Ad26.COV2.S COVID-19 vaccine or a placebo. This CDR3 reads CASSWDVRGELFF. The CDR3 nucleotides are TGTGCCAGCAGTTGGGACGTTCGCGGGGAGCTGTTTTTT.